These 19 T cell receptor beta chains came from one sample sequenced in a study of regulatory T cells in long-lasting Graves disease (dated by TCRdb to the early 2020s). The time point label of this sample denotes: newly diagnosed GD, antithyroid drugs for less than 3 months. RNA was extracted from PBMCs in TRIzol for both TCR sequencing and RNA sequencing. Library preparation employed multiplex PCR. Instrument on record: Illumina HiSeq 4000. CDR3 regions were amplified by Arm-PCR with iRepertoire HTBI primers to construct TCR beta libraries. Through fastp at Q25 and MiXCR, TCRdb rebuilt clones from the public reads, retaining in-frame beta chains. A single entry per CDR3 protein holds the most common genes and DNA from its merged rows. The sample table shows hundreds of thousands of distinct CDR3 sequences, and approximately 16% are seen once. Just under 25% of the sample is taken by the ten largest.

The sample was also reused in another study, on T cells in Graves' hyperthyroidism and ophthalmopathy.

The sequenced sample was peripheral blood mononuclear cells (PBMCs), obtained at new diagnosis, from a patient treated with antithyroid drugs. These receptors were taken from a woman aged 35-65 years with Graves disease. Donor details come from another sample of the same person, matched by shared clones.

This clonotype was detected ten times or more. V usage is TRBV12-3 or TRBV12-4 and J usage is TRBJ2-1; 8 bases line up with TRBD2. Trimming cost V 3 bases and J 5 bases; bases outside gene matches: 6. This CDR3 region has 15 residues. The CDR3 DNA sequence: TGTGCCAGCAGTTTCTTCAGCGGGGGAGACAATGAGCAGTTCTTC. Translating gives CASSFFSGGDNEQFF.

In nucleotides, the CDR3 is TGTGCCAGCTCACCAGCCAAATTTGACACTGAAGCTTTCTTT. Residues: CASSPAKFDTEAFF. V gene TRBV18 combines with J gene TRBJ1-1; D not resolved. The CDR3 is 14 residues long. With 2 bases removed from V and 3 bases from J, the gap between germline ends came to 10 bases. Germline values: CDR1 KGHSH, CDR2 LQKENI. The variable domain in full, with the rest retrieved from reference TRBV18 and TRBJ1-1, is NAGVMQNPRHLVRRRGQEARLRCSPMKGHSHVYWYRQLPEEGLKFMVYLQKENIIDESGMPKERFSAEFPKEGPSILRIQQVVRGDSAAYFCASSPAKFDTEAFFGQGTRLTVV.

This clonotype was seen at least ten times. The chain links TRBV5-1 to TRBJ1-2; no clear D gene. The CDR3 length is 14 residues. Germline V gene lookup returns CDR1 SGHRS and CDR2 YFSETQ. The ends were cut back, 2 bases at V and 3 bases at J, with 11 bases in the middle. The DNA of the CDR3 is TGCGCCAGCAGCTTTAACGGGGTGGACTATGGCTACACCTTC. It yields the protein CASSFNGVDYGYTF.

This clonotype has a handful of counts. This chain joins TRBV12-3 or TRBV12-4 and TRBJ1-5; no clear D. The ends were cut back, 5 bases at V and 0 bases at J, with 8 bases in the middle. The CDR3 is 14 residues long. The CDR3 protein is CASSRIDSNQPQHF. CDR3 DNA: TGTGCCAGCAGTCGCATTGATAGCAATCAGCCCCAGCATTTT.

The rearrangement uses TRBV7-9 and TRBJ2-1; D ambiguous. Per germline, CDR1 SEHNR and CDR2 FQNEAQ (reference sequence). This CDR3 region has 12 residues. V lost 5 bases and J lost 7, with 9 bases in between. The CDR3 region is CASSHVRNEQFF. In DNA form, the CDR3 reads TGTGCCAGCAGCCATGTGAGGAATGAGCAGTTCTTC.

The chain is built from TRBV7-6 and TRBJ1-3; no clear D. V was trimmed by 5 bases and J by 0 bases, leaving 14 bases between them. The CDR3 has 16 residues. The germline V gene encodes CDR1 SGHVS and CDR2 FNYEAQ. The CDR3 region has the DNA TGTGCCAGCAGCCCGACGCCCGGGCTCTCTGGAAACACCATATATTTT. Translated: CASSPTPGLSGNTIYF.

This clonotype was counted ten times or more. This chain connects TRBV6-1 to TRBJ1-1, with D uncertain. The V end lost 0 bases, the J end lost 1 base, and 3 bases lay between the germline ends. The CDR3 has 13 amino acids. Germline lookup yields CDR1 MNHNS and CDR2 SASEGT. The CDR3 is CASSEAKNTEAFF. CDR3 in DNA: TGTGCCAGCAGTGAAGCTAAGAACACTGAAGCTTTCTTT.

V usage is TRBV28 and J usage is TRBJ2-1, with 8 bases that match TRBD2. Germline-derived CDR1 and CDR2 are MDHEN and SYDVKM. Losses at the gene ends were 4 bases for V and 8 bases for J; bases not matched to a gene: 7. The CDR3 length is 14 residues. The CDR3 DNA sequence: TGTGCCAGCAGTTACGCGGGGGGCCCCGATGAGCAGTTCTTC. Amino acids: CASSYAGGPDEQFF.

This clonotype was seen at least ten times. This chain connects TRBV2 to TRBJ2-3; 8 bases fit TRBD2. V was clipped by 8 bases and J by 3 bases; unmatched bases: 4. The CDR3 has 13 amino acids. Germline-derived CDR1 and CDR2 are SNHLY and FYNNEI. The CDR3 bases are TGTGCCAGCGCTAAGCGGGGGACAGATACGCAGTATTTT. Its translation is CASAKRGTDTQYF. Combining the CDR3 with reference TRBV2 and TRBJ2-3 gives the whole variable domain EPEVTQTPSHQVTQMGQEVILRCVPISNHLYFYWYRQILGQKVEFLVSFYNNEISEKSEIFDDQFSVERPDGSNFTLKIRSTKLEDSAMYFCASAKRGTDTQYFGPGTRLTVL.

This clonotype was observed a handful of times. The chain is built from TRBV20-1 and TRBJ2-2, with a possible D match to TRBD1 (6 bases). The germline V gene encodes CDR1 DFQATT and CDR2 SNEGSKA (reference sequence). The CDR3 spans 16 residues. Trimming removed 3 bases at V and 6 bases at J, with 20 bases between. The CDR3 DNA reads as TGCAGTGCTAGGGACAGTCTGGCCTCATATTCCGGGGAGCTGTTTTTT. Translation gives CSARDSLASYSGELFF.

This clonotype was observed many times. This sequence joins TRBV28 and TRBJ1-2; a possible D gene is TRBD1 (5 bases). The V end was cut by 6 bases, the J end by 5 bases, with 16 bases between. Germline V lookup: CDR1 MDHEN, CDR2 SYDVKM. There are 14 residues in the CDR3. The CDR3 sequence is CASRTVAGRYGYTF. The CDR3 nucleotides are TGTGCCAGCAGGACAGTCGCGGGGAGGTATGGCTACACCTTC.

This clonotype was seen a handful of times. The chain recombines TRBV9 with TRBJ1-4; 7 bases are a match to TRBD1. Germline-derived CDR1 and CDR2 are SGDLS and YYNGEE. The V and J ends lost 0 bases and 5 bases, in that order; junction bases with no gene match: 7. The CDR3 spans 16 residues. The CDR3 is CASSVAPGQKNEKLFF. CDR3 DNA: TGTGCCAGCAGCGTAGCCCCGGGACAGAAAAATGAAAAACTGTTTTTT.

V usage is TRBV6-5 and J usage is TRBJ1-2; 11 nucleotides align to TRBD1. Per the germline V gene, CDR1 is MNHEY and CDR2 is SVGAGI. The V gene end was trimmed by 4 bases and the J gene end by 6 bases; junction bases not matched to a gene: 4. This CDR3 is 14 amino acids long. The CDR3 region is CASSSQGQGDGYTF. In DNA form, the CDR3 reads TGTGCCAGCAGTTCCCAGGGACAGGGGGATGGCTACACCTTC.

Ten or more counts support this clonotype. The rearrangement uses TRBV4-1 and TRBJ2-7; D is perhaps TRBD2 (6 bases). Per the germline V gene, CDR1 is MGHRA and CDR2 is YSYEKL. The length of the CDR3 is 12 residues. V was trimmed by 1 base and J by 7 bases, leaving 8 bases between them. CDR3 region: CASSQAGVEQYF. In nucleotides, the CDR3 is TGCGCCAGCAGCCAAGCGGGGGTTGAGCAGTACTTC.

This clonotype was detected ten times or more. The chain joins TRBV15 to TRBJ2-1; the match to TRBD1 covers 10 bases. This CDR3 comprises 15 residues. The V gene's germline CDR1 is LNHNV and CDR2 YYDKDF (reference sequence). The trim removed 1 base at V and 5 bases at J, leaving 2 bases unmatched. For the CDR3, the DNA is TGTGCCACCAGCAGAGCGGGACAGGGGCACAATGAGCAGTTCTTC. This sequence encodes CATSRAGQGHNEQFF.

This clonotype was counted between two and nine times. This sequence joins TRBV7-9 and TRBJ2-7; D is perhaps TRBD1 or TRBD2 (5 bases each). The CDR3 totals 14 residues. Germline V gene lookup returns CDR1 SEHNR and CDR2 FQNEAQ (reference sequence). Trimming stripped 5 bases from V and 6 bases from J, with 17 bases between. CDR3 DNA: TGTGCCAGCAGCCTGGAGGATGGGGCACGCGAGCAGTACTTC. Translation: CASSLEDGAREQYF. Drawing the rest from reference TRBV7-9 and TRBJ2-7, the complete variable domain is DTGVSQNPRHKITKRGQNVTFRCDPISEHNRLYWYRQTLGQGPEFLTYFQNEAQLEKSRLLSDRFSAERPKGSFSTLEIQRTEQGDSAMYLCASSLEDGAREQYFGPGTRLTVT.

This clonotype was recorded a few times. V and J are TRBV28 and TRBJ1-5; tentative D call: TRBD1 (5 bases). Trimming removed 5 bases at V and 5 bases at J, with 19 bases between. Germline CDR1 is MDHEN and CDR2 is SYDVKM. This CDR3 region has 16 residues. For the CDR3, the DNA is TGTGCCAGCAGTCCACGGGGACTTAAAAAACATCAGCCCCAGCATTTT. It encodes CASSPRGLKKHQPQHF.

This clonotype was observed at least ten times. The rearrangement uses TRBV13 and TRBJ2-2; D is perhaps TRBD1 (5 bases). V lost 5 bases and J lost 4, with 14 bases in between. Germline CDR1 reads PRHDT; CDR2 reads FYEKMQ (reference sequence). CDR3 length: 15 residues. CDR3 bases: TGTGCCAGCAGCCTATTCGGTAGGGGCACCGGGGAGCTGTTTTTT. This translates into CASSLFGRGTGELFF.

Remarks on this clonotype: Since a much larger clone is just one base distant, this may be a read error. CDR3 DNA sequence: TGTGCCAGCAGTTATAACAGGGGGCTATTTGACTACGAGCAGTTCTTC. This codes for CASSYNRGLFDYEQFF. The chain uses TRBV28 and TRBJ2-1; 9 positions match TRBD1. CDR3 size: 16 residues. CDR1 and CDR2 from the germline V gene are MDHEN and SYDVKM. V was pared by 4 bases and J by 10 bases, with 14 bases of the junction left unmatched.